The rows below give T cell receptor beta chains drawn from one sample of a study of OX40 agonist ivuxolimab in advanced cancers. The method was immunoSEQ multiplex PCR; TCRdb's version includes in-frame clones alone and lacks a portion of them. The sample holds tens of thousands of clones, 80% to 90% seen once. The specimen was CD4+ or CD8+ T cells sorted from blood, collected in a trial of the OX40 agonist ivuxolimab. These TCRs come from an adult with an advanced solid tumor such as melanoma, head and neck, liver or kidney cancer. Each CDR3 is given with its conserved first and last residue. The D gene is left open where the match is weak. Part of the rows lack a size; the others show once, few, many or a class for expanded clones.

d_call: .; j_call: TRBJ1-4; clone_size: .; v_call: TRBV18; cdr3_aa: CASSPGRNNEKLFF; cdr3_nt: TGTGCCAGCTCACCAGGACGGAATAATGAAAAACTGTTTTTT
d_call: TRBD1; j_call: TRBJ2-7; clone_size: .; v_call: TRBV6-5; cdr3_aa: CASSYSGTGGSEQYF; cdr3_nt: TGTGCCAGCAGTTACTCTGGAACAGGGGGGTCCGAGCAGTACTTC
d_call: TRBD1; j_call: TRBJ2-3; clone_size: few; v_call: TRBV27; cdr3_aa: CASNSRTGDRDTQYF; cdr3_nt: TGTGCCAGCAATTCGCGGACAGGGGATAGAGATACGCAGTATTTT
d_call: TRBD1; j_call: TRBJ1-6; clone_size: .; v_call: TRBV6-4; cdr3_aa: CASSEDRAFNSPLHF; cdr3_nt: TGTGCCAGCAGTGAGGACAGGGCCTTCAATTCACCCCTCCACTTT
d_call: .; j_call: TRBJ2-5; clone_size: .; v_call: TRBV2; cdr3_aa: CASSDGRETQYF; cdr3_nt: TGTGCCAGCAGTGACGGGAGAGAGACCCAGTACTTC
d_call: TRBD2; j_call: TRBJ2-3; clone_size: .; v_call: TRBV10-3; cdr3_aa: CAISRTSSGTDTQYF; cdr3_nt: TGTGCCATCAGCCGGACTAGCTCCGGCACAGATACGCAGTATTTT
d_call: TRBD2; j_call: TRBJ2-5; clone_size: .; v_call: TRBV9; cdr3_aa: CASSVAGLAQGTQYF; cdr3_nt: TGTGCCAGCAGCGTAGCTGGACTAGCCCAGGGGACCCAGTACTTC
d_call: .; j_call: TRBJ2-1; clone_size: .; v_call: TRBV20-1; cdr3_aa: CSAHGHNEQFF; cdr3_nt: TGCAGTGCCCACGGGCACAATGAGCAGTTCTTC
d_call: TRBD2; j_call: TRBJ2-5; clone_size: once; v_call: TRBV6-5; cdr3_aa: CASSYSTGGRETQYF; cdr3_nt: TGTGCCAGCAGTTACTCGACGGGGGGGCGTGAGACCCAGTACTTC
d_call: TRBD1; j_call: TRBJ1-2; clone_size: .; v_call: TRBV15; cdr3_aa: CATSRGMGQGYGYTF; cdr3_nt: TGTGCCACCAGCAGAGGGATGGGACAGGGCTATGGCTACACCTTC
d_call: .; j_call: TRBJ1-3; clone_size: .; v_call: TRBV11-2; cdr3_aa: CASTRLFSGNTIYF; cdr3_nt: TGTGCCAGCACCCGCCTGTTTTCTGGAAACACCATATATTTT
d_call: TRBD2; j_call: TRBJ2-1; clone_size: .; v_call: TRBV27; cdr3_aa: CASRKGTSGGNEQFF; cdr3_nt: TGTGCCAGCAGAAAGGGGACTAGCGGGGGCAATGAGCAGTTCTTC
d_call: TRBD1; j_call: TRBJ2-7; clone_size: .; v_call: TRBV27; cdr3_aa: CATRQGGYEQYF; cdr3_nt: TGTGCCACACGACAGGGGGGATACGAGCAGTACTTC
d_call: .; j_call: TRBJ2-7; clone_size: .; v_call: TRBV11-2; cdr3_aa: CASTRTDNYEQYF; cdr3_nt: TGTGCCAGCACCCGAACAGACAATTACGAGCAGTACTTC
d_call: TRBD1; j_call: TRBJ1-2; clone_size: once; v_call: TRBV19; cdr3_aa: CASRGDSYYGYTF; cdr3_nt: TGTGCCAGTAGGGGGGACAGCTACTATGGCTACACCTTC
d_call: .; j_call: TRBJ2-1; clone_size: .; v_call: TRBV7-6; cdr3_aa: CASSLGGTKNEQFF; cdr3_nt: TGTGCCAGCAGCTTAGGTGGGACAAAGAATGAGCAGTTCTTC
d_call: TRBD1; j_call: TRBJ2-2; clone_size: .; v_call: TRBV7-8; cdr3_aa: CASSLEQQGPNTGELFF; cdr3_nt: TGTGCCAGCAGCTTAGAGCAACAGGGGCCGAACACCGGGGAGCTGTTTTTT
d_call: TRBD2; j_call: TRBJ2-1; clone_size: .; v_call: TRBV5-1; cdr3_aa: CASRGSGASYNEQFF; cdr3_nt: TGCGCCAGCAGAGGTAGCGGGGCCTCCTACAATGAGCAGTTCTTC
d_call: TRBD1; j_call: TRBJ1-1; clone_size: .; v_call: TRBV18; cdr3_aa: CASSGPGTGRTEAFF; cdr3_nt: TGTGCCAGCTCGGGTCCCGGGACAGGGCGGACTGAAGCTTTCTTT
d_call: TRBD2; j_call: TRBJ2-5; clone_size: .; v_call: TRBV2; cdr3_aa: CASSGHRAGVETQYF; cdr3_nt: TGTGCCAGCAGTGGACATCGAGCGGGGGTAGAGACCCAGTACTTC
d_call: TRBD2; j_call: TRBJ2-1; clone_size: once; v_call: TRBV6-6; cdr3_aa: CASSDLAGNNEQFF; cdr3_nt: TGTGCCAGCAGTGACCTAGCGGGGAACAATGAGCAGTTCTTC
d_call: .; j_call: TRBJ1-5; clone_size: .; v_call: TRBV18; cdr3_aa: CASSPSQRNQPQHF; cdr3_nt: TGTGCCAGCTCACCCTCCCAACGCAATCAGCCCCAGCATTTT
d_call: .; j_call: TRBJ1-2; clone_size: few; v_call: TRBV18; cdr3_aa: CASSLAGGQNYGYTF; cdr3_nt: TGTGCCAGCTCATTGGCGGGAGGACAGAACTATGGCTACACCTTC
d_call: .; j_call: TRBJ1-2; clone_size: .; v_call: TRBV11-2; cdr3_aa: CASSPMGGRGYTF; cdr3_nt: TGTGCCAGCAGCCCAATGGGGGGGCGCGGCTACACCTTC
d_call: TRBD1; j_call: TRBJ1-1; clone_size: .; v_call: TRBV5-1; cdr3_aa: CASSPGTGNTEAFF; cdr3_nt: TGCGCCAGCAGCCCCGGGACAGGGAACACTGAAGCTTTCTTT
d_call: TRBD1; j_call: TRBJ1-6; clone_size: .; v_call: TRBV5-1; cdr3_aa: CASSPNGQGKDSPLHF; cdr3_nt: TGCGCCAGCAGCCCCAACGGACAGGGTAAGGATTCACCCCTCCACTTT
d_call: .; j_call: TRBJ1-5; clone_size: .; v_call: TRBV6-1; cdr3_aa: CASSEVLQPQHF; cdr3_nt: TGTGCCAGCAGTGAAGTGCTTCAGCCCCAGCATTTT
d_call: .; j_call: TRBJ2-3; clone_size: .; v_call: TRBV4-2; cdr3_aa: CASSFAGGATDTQYF; cdr3_nt: TGTGCCAGCAGCTTCGCTGGGGGGGCCACAGATACGCAGTATTTT
d_call: .; j_call: TRBJ1-4; clone_size: .; v_call: TRBV27; cdr3_aa: CASSLRGGYEKLFF; cdr3_nt: TGTGCCAGCAGTTTGCGGGGAGGGTATGAAAAACTGTTTTTT
d_call: TRBD1; j_call: TRBJ2-2; clone_size: .; v_call: TRBV5-1; cdr3_aa: CASSTRQGAGELFF; cdr3_nt: TGCGCCAGCAGTACCAGGCAGGGGGCCGGGGAGCTGTTTTTT
d_call: .; j_call: TRBJ1-1; clone_size: .; v_call: TRBV4-1; cdr3_aa: CASSQDVGRSAFF; cdr3_nt: TGCGCCAGCAGCCAAGATGTAGGCAGATCAGCTTTCTTT
d_call: .; j_call: TRBJ2-3; clone_size: .; v_call: TRBV4-1; cdr3_aa: CASSQDPSTDTQYF; cdr3_nt: TGCGCCAGCAGCCAAGATCCAAGCACAGATACGCAGTATTTT
d_call: .; j_call: TRBJ1-6; clone_size: .; v_call: TRBV5-1; cdr3_aa: CASSLSGESPLHF; cdr3_nt: TGCGCCAGCAGCTTAAGTGGGGAGTCACCCCTCCACTTT
d_call: TRBD1; j_call: TRBJ2-2; clone_size: .; v_call: TRBV6-5; cdr3_aa: CASSLPTGADTGELFF; cdr3_nt: TGTGCCAGCAGTTTACCGACAGGGGCCGACACCGGGGAGCTGTTTTTT
d_call: .; j_call: TRBJ2-1; clone_size: .; v_call: TRBV19; cdr3_aa: CASSILRQRPYNEQFF; cdr3_nt: TGTGCCAGTAGTATCCTCCGGCAGAGGCCCTACAATGAGCAGTTCTTC